This TCR beta chain stems from a study of beta chain features in type 1 diabetes. Study details: Examination covered under 110 million sorted cells spanning all samples.

Sequenced material consisted of expressed TCRB transcripts (all of the isolated RNA was reverse transcribed). Libraries were prepared by immunoSEQ multiplex PCR; TCRdb keeps only in-frame clonotypes and omits some of them. Counted here are 400,000 to 600,000 clones, approximately 31% occurring once; the ten biggest clones make up about 0.065%. Study conclusions and caveats: Shorter TCRB CDR3s, moderately but significantly so, marked every one of the four CD4+ subsets in Type 1 diabetes patients. At VDJ recombination sites, type 1 diabetes patients had fewer insertions and more deleted nucleotides.

In the case of this clone: Its antigen is as yet unknown.

CDR3 length: 11 amino acids. V was clipped by 4 bases and J by 7 bases, with 5 bases between them. Germline V lookup: CDR1 LNHDA, CDR2 SQIVND (reference sequence). Purity above 95% was achieved in all sorted populations. The receptor was isolated from a man aged 18-30 years in good health. Sequencing input: naive CD4+ T cells from blood. The gene calls are TRBV19 and TRBJ2-4; D unresolved. The CDR3 DNA follows: TGTGCCAGTAGTAGGGGTAACATTCAGTACTTC. The encoded protein is CASSRGNIQYF.